Below are 18 T cell receptor beta chains sequenced from a single sample in a study of technical replicates of blood from a handful of donors. TCRdb keeps only in-frame clones here, not all; method: immunoSEQ multiplex PCR. The data hold 95,000 to 100,000 clones, with under 96% observed a single time. What was sequenced was T cells isolated from PBMCs. The receptor source for this set is a human donor in good health.

This clone was seen a few times. J is TRBJ1-2 and V is TRBV27; weak D call: TRBD1 (6 bases). Germline CDR1 MNHEY, CDR2 SMNVEV (reference sequence). The CDR3 has 13 residues. With 6 bases removed from V and 10 bases from J, the gap between germline ends came to 18 bases. CDR3 in amino acids: CASSRDMLVPYTF. The CDR3 bases are TGTGCCAGCAGCCGGGACATGCTGGTACCCTACACCTTC.

The chain uses TRBV9 and TRBJ2-7; 8 nucleotides align to TRBD1. V trimming: 0 bases; J trimming: 5 bases; junction bases outside the gene matches: 16. This CDR3 contains 18 residues. Germline lookup yields CDR1 SGDLS and CDR2 YYNGEE. The CDR3 bases are TGTGCCAGCAGCGTAGGTGTTAATGGGACAGGTCAGCTACACGAGCAGTACTTC. It is translated as CASSVGVNGTGQLHEQYF.

This sequence joins TRBV28 and TRBJ2-1; the D gene is possibly TRBD2 (6 bases). This CDR3 comprises 16 residues. Looked up from germline, CDR1 is MDHEN and CDR2 is SYDVKM. V was trimmed by 3 bases and J by 7 bases, leaving 19 bases between them. The CDR3 region has the DNA TGTGCCAGCAGTTTGGTAGGGGCTAGCGTTGGGAATGAGCAGTTCTTC. It is translated as CASSLVGASVGNEQFF. Combining the CDR3 with reference TRBV28 and TRBJ2-1 gives the whole variable domain DVKVTQSSRYLVKRTGEKVFLECVQDMDHENMFWYRQDPGLGLRLIYFSYDVKMKEKGDIPEGYSVSREKKERFSLILESASTNQTSMYLCASSLVGASVGNEQFFGPGTRLTVL.

The chain joins TRBV28 to TRBJ2-4, with TRBD2 as a possible D gene (6 bases). Germline CDR1 is MDHEN and CDR2 is SYDVKM. The CDR3 contains 14 residues. The V and J ends lost 2 bases and 7 bases respectively, with 12 bases between them. CDR3 coding DNA: TGTGCCAGCAGTTTAAGTACGGGACTGAACATTCAGTACTTC. Translated, it gives CASSLSTGLNIQYF.

CDR3 in DNA: TGTGCCAGCAGCACCGGGACAGACCTAGCCAAAAACATTCAGTACTTC. It yields the protein CASSTGTDLAKNIQYF. This chain links TRBV7-9 with TRBJ2-4; 7 bases align to TRBD1. The junction had 7 bases not matched to a gene; V was cut back by 5 bases and J by 0 bases. CDR3 length: 16 amino acids. Germline V CDR1 and CDR2: SEHNR, FQNEAQ (reference sequence).

V and J are TRBV6-6 and TRBJ2-7, with D possibly being TRBD1 (5 bases). V was cut by 5 bases and J by 3 bases, with 11 bases left in between. Germline CDR1 MNHNY, CDR2 SVGAGI (reference sequence). This CDR3 spans 13 amino acids. In DNA form, the CDR3 reads TGTGCCAGCAGTCAAGACAGTTTCTACGAGCAGTACTTC. Residues: CASSQDSFYEQYF.

The chain is built from TRBV28 and TRBJ2-7; D remains ambiguous. Trimming took off 3 bases at V and 0 bases at J, with 12 bases between the two ends. This CDR3 has 15 residues. The germline gives CDR1 MDHEN, CDR2 SYDVKM. This CDR3 is CASSFGRLNSYEQYF. The CDR3 region has the DNA TGTGCCAGCAGTTTCGGTCGTCTAAACTCCTACGAGCAGTACTTC.

This clone has just one count. The genes are TRBV5-1 and TRBJ2-5, with D perhaps matching TRBD1 (6 bases). The CDR3 covers 13 residues. Germline assignment: CDR1 SGHRS and CDR2 YFSETQ. Trimming took 5 bases from V and 2 from J, leaving 10 bases between them. CDR3 region: CASSEDRQETQYF. CDR3 nucleotide sequence: TGCGCCAGCAGTGAGGACAGACAAGAGACCCAGTACTTC.

The gene calls are TRBV10-3 and TRBJ1-2; D is unresolved. The germline CDR1 and CDR2 sequences are ENHRY and SYGVKD. CDR3 length: 15 amino acids. Between the trimmed V and J ends, which lost 5 bases and 6 bases, there was a span of 19 bases. DNA of the CDR3: TGTGCCATCAGTAACCCGGGTACGAGGCTAGATGGCTACACCTTC. It translates to CAISNPGTRLDGYTF.

The J gene is TRBJ2-7, the V gene TRBV7-9; tentatively, D is TRBD2 (5 bases). V lost 7 bases and J 7 bases, leaving 14 bases between the germline ends. Germline V gene data show CDR1 as SEHNR and CDR2 as FQNEAQ (reference sequence). The CDR3 loop spans 12 amino acids. CDR3 in amino acids: CASKETPGEQYF. The DNA for the CDR3 is TGTGCCAGCAAGGAGACTCCGGGGGAGCAGTACTTC.

The chain is built from TRBV28 and TRBJ2-7, with a tentative D call TRBD1 (5 bases). V was trimmed by 3 bases and J by 5 bases, leaving 14 bases between them. The CDR3 consists of 14 residues. In germline, CDR1 is MDHEN, CDR2 SYDVKM. CDR3 bases: TGTGCCAGCAGTTTCGGGTCAGGGCAGGACGAGCAGTACTTC. This encodes CASSFGSGQDEQYF.

This clone was counted a single time. The chain links TRBV4-1 to TRBJ2-5; 7 bases match TRBD1. Germline CDR1 and CDR2: MGHRA and YSYEKL. The CDR3 consists of 14 residues. The ends lost 4 bases at V and 5 bases at J; junction bases unmatched: 7. Written as DNA, the CDR3 is TGCGCCAGCAGCCCAATAGGGGGCCGTGAGACCCAGTACTTC. Residues: CASSPIGGRETQYF.

The chain employs TRBV10-2 and TRBJ1-4; 7 bases are shared with TRBD1. CDR3 length: 13 amino acids. Trimming removed 8 bases from V and 6 bases from J; junction bases left unmatched: 6. The germline V gene encodes CDR1 WSHSY and CDR2 SAAADI. CDR3 residues: CASLMGQHEKLFF. In DNA, the CDR3 is TGCGCCAGCCTAATGGGACAGCATGAAAAACTGTTTTTT.

This chain connects TRBV6-1 to TRBJ1-1; D is uncertain. The V end was cut by 3 bases, the J end by 5 bases, with 13 bases between. The germline gives CDR1 MNHNS, CDR2 SASEGT. This CDR3 has 14 residues. As DNA, the CDR3 is TGTGCCAGCAGTGACCGGGTCTCCCGGACTGAAGCTTTCTTT. It translates to CASSDRVSRTEAFF.

The chain has TRBV5-4 and TRBJ2-3, with 14 bases that match TRBD2. CDR3 length: 16 residues. Germline V CDR1 and CDR2: SGHNT, YYREEE (reference sequence). V was clipped by 2 bases and J by 5 bases; unmatched bases: 4. In nucleotides, the CDR3 is TGTGCCAGCAGCTTCGGACTAGCGGGAGGAGAAGATACGCAGTATTTT. It specifies CASSFGLAGGEDTQYF.

This chain joins TRBV19 and TRBJ2-3; a weak D match, TRBD1 (5 bases). This CDR3 comprises 15 residues. Trimming removed 2 bases from V and 0 bases from J, with 9 bases in between. Germline assignment: CDR1 LNHDA and CDR2 SQIVND (reference sequence). The CDR3 sequence is CASSIQGASTDTQYF. DNA for the CDR3: TGTGCCAGTAGTATACAGGGTGCTAGCACAGATACGCAGTATTTT.

The J gene is TRBJ1-1, the V gene TRBV11-1, with D perhaps matching TRBD1 (6 bases). Trimming shortened V by 0 bases and J by 6 bases, and 11 bases separated the two germline ends. The CDR3 has 14 amino acids. Per the germline V gene, CDR1 is SGHAT and CDR2 is FQDESV (reference sequence). In nucleotides, the CDR3 is TGTGCCAGCAGCTTAGCGGGCGGGGGCCCTGAAGCTTTCTTT. Protein product: CASSLAGGGPEAFF.

The chain uses TRBV2 and TRBJ1-1, with 10 bases matching TRBD1. The ends lost 6 bases at V and 0 bases at J; junction bases unmatched: 1. The CDR3 length is 14 residues. Per germline, CDR1 SNHLY and CDR2 FYNNEI. The DNA for the CDR3 is TGTGCCAGCAGGGACAGGGGGATGAACACTGAAGCTTTCTTT. Amino acid sequence: CASRDRGMNTEAFF.